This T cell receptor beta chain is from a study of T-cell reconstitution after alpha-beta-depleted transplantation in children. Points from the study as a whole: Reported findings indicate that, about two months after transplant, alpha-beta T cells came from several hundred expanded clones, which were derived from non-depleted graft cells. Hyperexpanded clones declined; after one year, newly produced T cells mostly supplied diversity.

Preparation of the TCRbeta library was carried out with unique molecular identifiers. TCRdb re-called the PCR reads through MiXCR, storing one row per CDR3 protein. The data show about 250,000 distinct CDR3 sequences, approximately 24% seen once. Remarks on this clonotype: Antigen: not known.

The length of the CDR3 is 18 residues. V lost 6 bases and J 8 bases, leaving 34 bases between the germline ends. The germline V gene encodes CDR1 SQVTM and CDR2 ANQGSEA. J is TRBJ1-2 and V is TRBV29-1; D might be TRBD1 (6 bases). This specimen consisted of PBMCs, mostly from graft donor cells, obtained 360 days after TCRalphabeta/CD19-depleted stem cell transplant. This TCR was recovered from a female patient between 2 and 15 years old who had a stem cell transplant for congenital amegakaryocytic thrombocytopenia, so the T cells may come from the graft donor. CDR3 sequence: CSVFKATGLRPDTWGYTF. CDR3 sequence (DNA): TGCAGCGTCTTCAAAGCCACAGGGCTGAGACCCGATACTTGGGGCTACACCTTC.